Sequencing of this TCR beta chain was carried out in a study of blood T cell repertoires in COVID-19. Study details: Samples of COVID-19 (acute and convalescent) were obtained from the United States, Italy and Spain.

In terms of age and location, participants ranged from roughly 18 to 95 years and lived in about 25 US areas. Donors of Cohort 3 who recovered were those that had two negative PCRs, clearance, or symptom resolution. Authors' analysis steps: Using reference gene primer amplification, nucleated cell counts were estimated. Data came from immunoSEQ multiplex PCR; TCRdb stores just in-frame clones and leaves some out. The V and J calls and clone size come from that table; D and trimming were worked out from the DNA. The data show 300,000 to 350,000 clones, over 75% seen once. The material sequenced was PBMCs or T cells enriched from blood (not recorded which). The clonotype originates from a man younger than 40 who had recovered from COVID-19.

The CDR3 loop is CASSAAGVQETQYF. The CDR3 DNA follows: TGCGCCAGCAGCGCAGCCGGGGTCCAAGAGACCCAGTACTTC. V and J are TRBV5-1 and TRBJ2-5, with D perhaps matching TRBD2 (5 bases). Germline V CDR1 and CDR2: SGHRS, YFSETQ. The CDR3 runs to 14 residues. V lost 4 bases to trimming and J lost 1 base, with 11 bases between them.